These T cell receptor beta chains were read from a single sample in a study of T cells in Graves' hyperthyroidism and ophthalmopathy. Via MiXCR, TCRdb re-called the multiplex PCR reads, giving one row per CDR3 protein. The sample has fewer than 650,000 distinct CDR3 sequences; roughly 15% are singletons. What was sequenced was blood. These TCRs come from a woman aged 40 to 55 with Graves' hyperthyroidism. Both conserved end residues are part of each CDR3. Each record gives: CDR3 protein, CDR3 DNA, D gene, clone size, V gene, J gene. A D gene is named only where the DNA matches it firmly. Size values are once, few and many counts, or a class for expanded clones, and some rows have none.

CDR3aa: CASSGGTGRGNSPLHF
CDR3nt: TGCGCCAGCAGCGGAGGGACAGGGCGCGGGAATTCACCCCTCCACTTT
d_gene: TRBD1
abundance: many
v_gene: TRBV5-1
j_gene: TRBJ1-6

CDR3aa: CASRSDRGAQFF
CDR3nt: TGTGCCAGCAGAAGTGACCGGGGCGCGCAGTTCTTC
d_gene: NA
abundance: many
v_gene: TRBV7-3
j_gene: TRBJ2-1

CDR3aa: CASSPGRDRSGANVLTF
CDR3nt: TGCGCCAGCAGCCCGGGACGGGATCGCTCCGGGGCCAACGTCCTGACTTTC
d_gene: NA
abundance: few
v_gene: TRBV5-1
j_gene: TRBJ2-6

CDR3aa: CANSLTGAVGANVLTF
CDR3nt: TGTGCCAACAGTTTGACAGGGGCCGTAGGGGCCAACGTCCTGACTTTC
d_gene: TRBD1
abundance: NA
v_gene: TRBV27
j_gene: TRBJ2-6

CDR3aa: CASRGEGTYEQYF
CDR3nt: TGTGCCAGCAGAGGAGAAGGGACCTACGAGCAGTACTTC
d_gene: NA
abundance: many
v_gene: TRBV6-1
j_gene: TRBJ2-7

CDR3aa: CASSFQAEHTEAFF
CDR3nt: TGTGCCAGCAGTTTTCAGGCTGAACACACTGAAGCTTTCTTT
d_gene: NA
abundance: few
v_gene: TRBV12-3/TRBV12-4
j_gene: TRBJ1-1

CDR3aa: CASSSGGGLAGVNEQFF
CDR3nt: TGTGCCAGCAGCTCCGGCGGGGGACTAGCGGGAGTTAATGAGCAGTTCTTC
d_gene: TRBD2
abundance: NA
v_gene: TRBV11-2
j_gene: TRBJ2-1

CDR3aa: CASSRTGSGNTIYF
CDR3nt: TGTGCCAGCAGTCGGACAGGCTCTGGAAACACCATATATTTT
d_gene: TRBD1
abundance: many
v_gene: TRBV2
j_gene: TRBJ1-3

CDR3aa: CASSLDGTRNYGYTF
CDR3nt: TGCGCCAGCAGCTTGGATGGGACAAGGAACTATGGCTACACCTTC
d_gene: NA
abundance: NA
v_gene: TRBV5-1
j_gene: TRBJ1-2

CDR3aa: CASRGLAALPDTQYF
CDR3nt: TGTGCCAGCAGAGGACTAGCGGCCCTCCCAGATACGCAGTATTTT
d_gene: TRBD2
abundance: few
v_gene: TRBV12-3/TRBV12-4
j_gene: TRBJ2-3

CDR3aa: CASSEAWTVTYNEQFF
CDR3nt: TGTGCCAGCAGTGAAGCTTGGACGGTAACCTACAATGAGCAGTTCTTC
d_gene: NA
abundance: NA
v_gene: TRBV6-1
j_gene: TRBJ2-1

CDR3aa: CASSQDETSGRAYQFF
CDR3nt: TGTGCCAGCAGCCAAGATGAGACTAGCGGGAGGGCCTATCAGTTCTTC
d_gene: TRBD2
abundance: few
v_gene: TRBV3-1
j_gene: TRBJ2-1

CDR3aa: CSVRFRDRQGPEQFF
CDR3nt: TGCAGTGTTCGATTCCGGGACCGACAAGGTCCTGAGCAGTTCTTC
d_gene: NA
abundance: many
v_gene: TRBV20-1
j_gene: TRBJ2-1

CDR3aa: CASTKGKTYNEQFF
CDR3nt: TGTGCCAGCACCAAGGGGAAAACCTACAATGAGCAGTTCTTC
d_gene: NA
abundance: many
v_gene: TRBV6-1
j_gene: TRBJ2-1

CDR3aa: CASSPGQSDTQYF
CDR3nt: TGTGCCAGCTCACCGGGACAGTCAGATACGCAGTATTTT
d_gene: TRBD1
abundance: many
v_gene: TRBV18
j_gene: TRBJ2-3

CDR3aa: CASSFDKGREQYF
CDR3nt: TGTGCCAGCAGCTTCGATAAGGGAAGGGAGCAGTACTTC
d_gene: NA
abundance: many
v_gene: TRBV7-2
j_gene: TRBJ2-7

CDR3aa: CASSYSPNRDFAYNSPLHF
CDR3nt: TGTGCCAGCAGTTACTCACCGAACAGGGACTTCGCCTATAATTCACCCCTCCACTTT
d_gene: NA
abundance: NA
v_gene: TRBV6-5
j_gene: TRBJ1-6

CDR3aa: CASSLRGRGLRDEQFF
CDR3nt: TGTGCCAGCAGCTTGAGGGGCAGGGGGCTCCGGGATGAGCAGTTCTTC
d_gene: TRBD1
abundance: many
v_gene: TRBV7-6
j_gene: TRBJ2-1

CDR3aa: CASSRGSSDTEAFF
CDR3nt: TGTGCCAGCAGTAGGGGGTCCTCTGACACTGAAGCTTTCTTT
d_gene: NA
abundance: many
v_gene: TRBV28
j_gene: TRBJ1-1

CDR3aa: CASSPSWVYNEQFF
CDR3nt: TGTGCCAGCAGCCCTAGTTGGGTCTACAATGAGCAGTTCTTC
d_gene: NA
abundance: few
v_gene: TRBV7-9
j_gene: TRBJ2-1

CDR3aa: CASRPPGTGDEQFF
CDR3nt: TGTGCCAGCAGACCCCCCGGGACAGGGGATGAGCAGTTCTTC
d_gene: TRBD1
abundance: many
v_gene: TRBV6-1
j_gene: TRBJ2-1

CDR3aa: CASSPGQGANTQYF
CDR3nt: TGCGCCAGCAGCCCCGGACAGGGGGCTAATACGCAGTATTTT
d_gene: TRBD1
abundance: few
v_gene: TRBV4-1
j_gene: TRBJ2-3

CDR3aa: CASSYSPRSRSYNEQFF
CDR3nt: TGTGCCAGCAGTTACTCCCCTAGGTCACGCTCCTACAATGAGCAGTTCTTC
d_gene: NA
abundance: many
v_gene: TRBV6-6
j_gene: TRBJ2-1

CDR3aa: CASSPLVSQAYEQYF
CDR3nt: TGTGCCAGCTCACCACTTGTCTCACAGGCCTACGAGCAGTACTTC
d_gene: NA
abundance: many
v_gene: TRBV18
j_gene: TRBJ2-7

CDR3aa: CSARGWAGTSYEQYF
CDR3nt: TGCAGTGCTAGGGGCTGGGCAGGGACATCCTACGAGCAGTACTTC
d_gene: NA
abundance: many
v_gene: TRBV20-1
j_gene: TRBJ2-7

CDR3aa: CAISRAGMNTEAFF
CDR3nt: TGTGCCATCAGTCGGGCAGGAATGAACACTGAAGCTTTCTTT
d_gene: NA
abundance: many
v_gene: TRBV10-3
j_gene: TRBJ1-1

CDR3aa: CASSSQGPLSYEQYF
CDR3nt: TGTGCCAGCAGCTCCCAGGGTCCGCTCTCCTACGAGCAGTACTTC
d_gene: NA
abundance: NA
v_gene: TRBV5-6
j_gene: TRBJ2-7

CDR3aa: CASSLRLARNTEAFF
CDR3nt: TGTGCCAGTAGTTTGCGATTGGCGAGGAACACTGAAGCTTTCTTT
d_gene: NA
abundance: few
v_gene: TRBV19
j_gene: TRBJ1-1

CDR3aa: CASSLVAGAADTQYF
CDR3nt: TGCGCCAGCAGCTTGGTGGCGGGAGCCGCAGATACGCAGTATTTT
d_gene: TRBD2
abundance: many
v_gene: TRBV5-1
j_gene: TRBJ2-3

CDR3aa: CASSPALGSFSGNTIYF
CDR3nt: TGTGCCAGCTCACCAGCATTGGGCAGTTTCTCTGGAAACACCATATATTTT
d_gene: NA
abundance: NA
v_gene: TRBV18
j_gene: TRBJ1-3

CDR3aa: CASSPLSWEAKYF
CDR3nt: TGTGCCAGCAGCCCCCTTTCGTGGGAGGCCAAGTATTTT
d_gene: NA
abundance: many
v_gene: TRBV3-1
j_gene: TRBJ2-3

CDR3aa: CASSLGSIGYF
CDR3nt: TGTGCCAGCAGCTTAGGTTCGATCGGCTACTTC
d_gene: NA
abundance: NA
v_gene: TRBV7-9
j_gene: TRBJ2-4

CDR3aa: CASSLGAGPDTQYF
CDR3nt: TGTGCCAGCAGTTTAGGTGCAGGACCAGATACGCAGTATTTT
d_gene: NA
abundance: many
v_gene: TRBV28
j_gene: TRBJ2-3

CDR3aa: CASSYDTGRYEQYF
CDR3nt: TGTGCCAGCAGTTACGACACCGGGCGCTACGAGCAGTACTTC
d_gene: NA
abundance: many
v_gene: TRBV6-5
j_gene: TRBJ2-7

CDR3aa: CASSFGSPREQFF
CDR3nt: TGCGCCAGCAGCTTCGGGTCCCCTAGGGAGCAGTTCTTC
d_gene: NA
abundance: few
v_gene: TRBV5-1
j_gene: TRBJ2-1

CDR3aa: CASSSSTVTEAFF
CDR3nt: TGTGCCAGCAGCTCCTCGACAGTCACTGAAGCTTTCTTT
d_gene: NA
abundance: many
v_gene: TRBV7-3
j_gene: TRBJ1-1

CDR3aa: CASNLTDRGTEAFF
CDR3nt: TGTGCCAGCAACTTAACGGACAGGGGCACTGAAGCTTTCTTT
d_gene: TRBD1
abundance: few
v_gene: TRBV11-2
j_gene: TRBJ1-1

CDR3aa: CASREGQGSGETQYF
CDR3nt: TGTGCCAGCAGGGAGGGACAGGGGTCCGGAGAGACCCAGTACTTC
d_gene: TRBD1
abundance: many
v_gene: TRBV7-9
j_gene: TRBJ2-5

CDR3aa: CAWRLAGAYNEQFF
CDR3nt: TGTGCCTGGAGGTTAGCGGGGGCCTACAATGAGCAGTTCTTC
d_gene: TRBD2
abundance: many
v_gene: TRBV30
j_gene: TRBJ2-1

CDR3aa: CATRIEDSTDTQYF
CDR3nt: TGTGCCACCAGGATCGAGGACAGCACAGATACGCAGTATTTT
d_gene: NA
abundance: many
v_gene: TRBV15
j_gene: TRBJ2-3

CDR3aa: CASSLDQGAWNIQYF
CDR3nt: TGTGCCAGCAGCTTAGATCAGGGGGCCTGGAACATTCAGTACTTC
d_gene: TRBD1
abundance: many
v_gene: TRBV7-8
j_gene: TRBJ2-4

CDR3aa: CASIPEESTEAFF
CDR3nt: TGTGCCAGCATCCCCGAGGAGAGCACTGAAGCTTTCTTT
d_gene: NA
abundance: many
v_gene: TRBV9
j_gene: TRBJ1-1

CDR3aa: CASSADRGESYNEQFF
CDR3nt: TGTGCCAGCAGTGCTGACAGGGGGGAATCCTACAATGAGCAGTTCTTC
d_gene: TRBD1
abundance: NA
v_gene: TRBV2
j_gene: TRBJ2-1

CDR3aa: CASSFQGSAYEQYF
CDR3nt: TGTGCCAGCAGTTTTCAGGGGTCAGCCTACGAGCAGTACTTC
d_gene: NA
abundance: few
v_gene: TRBV27
j_gene: TRBJ2-7

CDR3aa: CASSSRGRETQYF
CDR3nt: TGTGCCAGCAGTTCCAGGGGGCGGGAGACCCAGTACTTC
d_gene: TRBD1
abundance: NA
v_gene: TRBV27
j_gene: TRBJ2-5

CDR3aa: CASSQAWEEETQYF
CDR3nt: TGTGCCAGCAGCCAAGCATGGGAAGAAGAGACCCAGTACTTC
d_gene: NA
abundance: NA
v_gene: TRBV2
j_gene: TRBJ2-5

CDR3aa: CASSSSGSNYNEQFF
CDR3nt: TGTGCCAGCAGCTCAAGCGGGAGTAACTACAATGAGCAGTTCTTC
d_gene: TRBD2
abundance: many
v_gene: TRBV9
j_gene: TRBJ2-1

CDR3aa: CASSQVQTSGSGEQYF
CDR3nt: TGCGCCAGCAGCCAAGTACAGACTAGCGGGAGCGGCGAGCAGTACTTC
d_gene: TRBD2
abundance: NA
v_gene: TRBV4-1
j_gene: TRBJ2-7

CDR3aa: CASLLSGELFF
CDR3nt: TGTGCCAGCCTTCTCTCCGGGGAGCTGTTTTTT
d_gene: NA
abundance: NA
v_gene: TRBV2
j_gene: TRBJ2-2

CDR3aa: CASSLDRGRHNEQFF
CDR3nt: TGTGCCAGCAGCCTCGACAGGGGGCGCCACAATGAGCAGTTCTTC
d_gene: TRBD1
abundance: few
v_gene: TRBV7-9
j_gene: TRBJ2-1

CDR3aa: CASSLTGVMNEQFF
CDR3nt: TGTGCCAGCAGCTTGACAGGGGTTATGAATGAGCAGTTCTTC
d_gene: TRBD1
abundance: many
v_gene: TRBV5-6
j_gene: TRBJ2-1

CDR3aa: CSAPGTSGTLYEQYF
CDR3nt: TGCAGTGCTCCGGGGACTAGCGGGACGCTCTACGAGCAGTACTTC
d_gene: TRBD2
abundance: many
v_gene: TRBV20-1
j_gene: TRBJ2-7

CDR3aa: CSVDSGVTDTQYF
CDR3nt: TGCAGCGTTGATAGCGGAGTCACAGATACGCAGTATTTT
d_gene: NA
abundance: many
v_gene: TRBV29-1
j_gene: TRBJ2-3

CDR3aa: CASSFMDNEQFF
CDR3nt: TGTGCCAGCAGTTTTATGGACAATGAGCAGTTCTTC
d_gene: NA
abundance: many
v_gene: TRBV6-5
j_gene: TRBJ2-1

CDR3aa: CASSFQGGSNYNEQFF
CDR3nt: TGTGCCAGCAGTTTCCAAGGAGGCTCTAACTACAATGAGCAGTTCTTC
d_gene: NA
abundance: few
v_gene: TRBV6-1
j_gene: TRBJ2-1

CDR3aa: CASGLAPEETQYF
CDR3nt: TGTGCTAGTGGTTTGGCTCCTGAAGAGACCCAGTACTTC
d_gene: NA
abundance: many
v_gene: TRBV12-5
j_gene: TRBJ2-5

CDR3aa: CASSLQLPGGAGANVLTF
CDR3nt: TGTGCCAGCAGTTTACAACTTCCAGGGGGCGCTGGGGCCAACGTCCTGACTTTC
d_gene: TRBD1
abundance: many
v_gene: TRBV27
j_gene: TRBJ2-6

CDR3aa: CASSKTPSNTEAFF
CDR3nt: TGTGCCAGTAGTAAGACCCCATCGAACACTGAAGCTTTCTTT
d_gene: NA
abundance: few
v_gene: TRBV19
j_gene: TRBJ1-1

CDR3aa: CASSLIMGTQYF
CDR3nt: TGTGCCAGCAGTCTTATTATGGGGACCCAGTACTTC
d_gene: NA
abundance: many
v_gene: TRBV28
j_gene: TRBJ2-5